The 30 T cell receptor beta chains listed next were all sequenced from one sample in a study of blood T cell repertoires in COVID-19. TCRdb's copy holds only in-frame clones and misses some; the assay was immunoSEQ multiplex PCR. The profile covers 150,000 to 200,000 clones, with around nine tenths appearing a single time and roughly 21% taken by the ten largest. The source material was peripheral blood. These receptors originate from a man aged 55-75 years with active or convalescent COVID-19.

The chain combines TRBV11-3 with TRBJ2-1, with TRBD1 matching 10 bases. Trimming cost V 5 bases and J 9 bases; bases outside gene matches: 13. Germline V gene data show CDR1 as SGHNT and CDR2 as YENEEA. CDR3 length: 16 residues. The CDR3 sequence is CASSPGGDRGRSEQFF. CDR3 DNA: TGTGCCAGCAGCCCCGGGGGCGACAGGGGGCGGAGTGAGCAGTTCTTC. The full variable domain, rest sourced from reference TRBV11-3 and TRBJ2-1, is EAGVVQSPRYKIIEKKQPVAFWCNPISGHNTLYWYLQNLGQGPELLIRYENEEAVDDSQLPKDRFSAERLKGVDSTLKIQPAELGDSAVYLCASSPGGDRGRSEQFFGPGTRLTVL.

The chain links TRBV18 to TRBJ1-1; no clear D. The V end was cut by 2 bases, the J end by 2 bases, with 9 bases between. Per germline, CDR1 KGHSH and CDR2 LQKENI. The CDR3 loop spans 14 amino acids. CDR3 amino acids: CASSPIGVNTEAFF. The CDR3 region has the DNA TGTGCCAGCTCACCAATCGGGGTTAACACTGAAGCTTTCTTT.

J is TRBJ1-2 and V is TRBV10-3; D remains unclear. Germline values: CDR1 ENHRY, CDR2 SYGVKD. The CDR3 has 12 amino acids. V was cut by 1 base and J by 4 bases, with 4 bases left in between. This CDR3 reads CAISEFSYGYTF. The CDR3, as DNA: TGTGCCATCAGTGAGTTCTCCTATGGCTACACCTTC.

The chain combines TRBV18 with TRBJ1-1; 9 nucleotides line up with TRBD1. Germline-derived CDR1 and CDR2 are KGHSH and LQKENI. J lost 5 bases, V lost 2 bases, and 6 bases had no gene match. This CDR3 contains 15 residues. Here the CDR3 reads CASSPYGQGRTEAFF. As DNA, the CDR3 is TGTGCCAGCTCACCATATGGACAGGGGAGAACTGAAGCTTTCTTT.

This clone has a handful of counts. The CDR3 nucleotides are TGTGCCAGCACCCGAGGACAGACTGCCTTAGGCTACACCTTC. Its translation: CASTRGQTALGYTF. V and J are TRBV6-5 and TRBJ1-2; perhaps TRBD1 as D (6 bases). Germline CDR1 is MNHEY and CDR2 is SVGAGI. Trimming stripped 7 bases from V and 8 bases from J, with 20 bases between. The CDR3 sequence is 14 residues long.

The rearrangement links TRBV5-1 to TRBJ2-7; tentatively, D is TRBD2 (7 bases). Germline CDR1 reads SGHRS; CDR2 reads YFSETQ. The CDR3 runs 14 residues. Trimming removed 4 bases from V and 2 bases from J, with 13 bases in between. CDR3 protein: CASSPPGGAYEQYF. CDR3 sequence (DNA): TGCGCCAGCAGCCCCCCGGGGGGCGCCTACGAGCAGTACTTC.

This clone was seen more than once but under ten times. This sequence joins TRBV24-1 and TRBJ1-1, with TRBD1 matching over 7 bases. The V segment lost 2 bases and the J segment 0 bases; nucleotides outside the gene matches: 2. From germline, CDR1 is KGHDR and CDR2 SFDVKD. The CDR3 is made up of 15 amino acids. The CDR3 sequence: CATSDSGQLNTEAFF. CDR3 sequence (DNA): TGTGCCACCAGTGATTCGGGACAGCTGAACACTGAAGCTTTCTTT.

V and J are TRBV10-3 and TRBJ2-7; the D gene is possibly TRBD1 (5 bases). The germline CDR1 and CDR2 sequences are ENHRY and SYGVKD. The CDR3 extends over 13 amino acids. V was pared by 8 bases and J by 3 bases, with 14 bases between. In DNA form, the CDR3 reads TGTGCCATCTCGCCGACAGTCAACTACGAGCAGTACTTC. Translated: CAISPTVNYEQYF.

Only one count was recorded for this clone. This chain connects TRBV2 to TRBJ1-6, with 8 bases fitting TRBD1. The germline V gene encodes CDR1 SNHLY and CDR2 FYNNEI. The CDR3 has 15 residues. Trimming took 8 bases from V and 5 from J; bases not matched to a gene: 8. The CDR3 reads CASGKNRGDNSPLHF. The CDR3 DNA sequence: TGTGCCAGCGGGAAGAACAGGGGGGATAATTCACCCCTCCACTTT.

The chain uses TRBV5-6 and TRBJ1-5; D may be TRBD1 (5 bases). CDR1 and CDR2 from the germline V gene are SGHDT and YYEEEE. CDR3 length equals 15 residues. Between the trimmed V and J ends, which lost 0 bases and 7 bases, there was a span of 14 bases. The CDR3 sequence is CASSLGAGGGQPQHF. CDR3 nucleotides: TGTGCCAGCAGCTTGGGGGCTGGGGGAGGACAGCCCCAGCATTTT.

This rearrangement joins TRBV19 to TRBJ1-6, with D possibly matching TRBD1 (5 bases). Germline V CDR1 and CDR2: LNHDA, SQIVND (reference sequence). There are 15 residues in the CDR3. V was shortened by 4 bases and J by 12 bases, with 19 bases between the two germline ends. The chain's CDR3 is CASSTLTVTSGPLHF. The CDR3 nucleotides are TGTGCCAGTAGTACCTTGACAGTTACATCGGGACCCCTCCACTTT.

The count of this clone is one. The chain joins TRBV6-5 to TRBJ1-5; a possible D gene is TRBD1 (5 bases). The CDR3 runs to 14 residues. Trimming removed 8 bases from V and 1 base from J, with 12 bases in between. Germline V lookup: CDR1 MNHEY, CDR2 SVGAGI. CDR3 residues: CASPSDTSNQPQHF. CDR3 DNA sequence: TGTGCCAGCCCGTCGGACACGAGCAATCAGCCCCAGCATTTT.

The sample holds a few counts of this clone. The chain couples TRBV5-1 to TRBJ2-1; a weak D match, TRBD2 (5 bases). Trimming shortened V by 0 bases and J by 8 bases, and 9 bases separated the two germline ends. The CDR3 has 13 residues. The germline CDR1 and CDR2 sequences are SGHRS and YFSETQ. CDR3 region: CASSLGLADEQFF. CDR3 in DNA: TGCGCCAGCAGCTTGGGTCTAGCAGATGAGCAGTTCTTC. Complete variable domain (other parts from reference TRBV5-1 and TRBJ2-1): KAGVTQTPRYLIKTRGQQVTLSCSPISGHRSVSWYQQTPGQGLQFLFEYFSETQRNKGNFPGRFSGRQFSNSRSEMNVSTLELGDSALYLCASSLGLADEQFFGPGTRLTVL.

The chain links TRBV3-1 (or the pseudogene TRBV3-2) to TRBJ2-2, with 8 bases matching TRBD1. Germline CDR1 reads LGHDT; CDR2 reads YNNKEL (reference sequence). The CDR3 has 16 amino acids. Trimming cost V 4 bases and J 3 bases; bases outside gene matches: 7. The CDR3 is CASSLYGTGHTGELFF. The CDR3 region has the DNA TGTGCCAGCAGCCTATACGGGACAGGACACACCGGGGAGCTGTTTTTT.

This chain links TRBV7-2 with TRBJ1-1, with D possibly matching TRBD1 (5 bases). V was cut by 1 base and J by 4 bases, with 13 bases left in between. The length of the CDR3 is 15 residues. Germline CDR1 reads SGHTA; CDR2 reads FQGNSA. The CDR3 here is CASSLVGGSGTEAFF. CDR3 coding DNA: TGTGCCAGCAGCTTAGTTGGGGGGTCGGGCACTGAAGCTTTCTTT.

The chain is built from TRBV4-1 and TRBJ1-2; D perhaps matches TRBD1 (5 bases). V lost 7 bases and J lost 7, with 28 bases in between. This CDR3 spans 17 amino acids. The germline gives CDR1 MGHRA, CDR2 YSYEKL. As DNA, the CDR3 is TGCGCCAGCATAAGGTCTGAGACAGCGCCGTTAAGGGGTGGCTACACCTTC. It translates to CASIRSETAPLRGGYTF.

This chain connects TRBV5-5 to TRBJ2-2; D gene uncertain. Trimming took off 4 bases at V and 2 bases at J, with 15 bases between the two ends. Per the germline V gene, CDR1 is SGHKS and CDR2 is YYEKEE (reference sequence). CDR3 length: 16 residues. CDR3: CASSPTPGLNTGELFF. The CDR3, as DNA: TGTGCCAGCAGCCCTACGCCGGGTCTTAACACCGGGGAGCTGTTTTTT.

V and J are TRBV2 and TRBJ2-5, with 9 bases aligning to TRBD2. This CDR3 contains 15 residues. Germline CDR1 and CDR2: SNHLY and FYNNEI. V shed 4 bases and J 4 bases; nucleotides not matched to a gene: 7. This CDR3 is CASSVQGLATETQYF. In DNA form, the CDR3 reads TGTGCCAGCAGTGTCCAGGGACTAGCAACAGAGACCCAGTACTTC.

V and J are TRBV4-1 and TRBJ2-7; D gene uncertain. Germline V gene sequence: CDR1 MGHRA, CDR2 YSYEKL. V was shortened by 0 bases and J by 3 bases, with 6 bases between the two germline ends. This CDR3 comprises 13 residues. The CDR3, as DNA: TGCGCCAGCAGCCAAGAAAGAGGCTACGAGCAGTACTTC. This gives the protein CASSQERGYEQYF.

The chain employs TRBV6-1 and TRBJ2-7; 8 bases match TRBD1. The CDR3 has 13 amino acids. The germline V gene has CDR1 MNHNS and CDR2 SASEGT. The junction had 5 bases not matched to a gene; V was cut back by 5 bases and J by 5 bases. The CDR3 nucleotides read TGTGCCAGCAGTCAGGACAGGGCCCACGAGCAGTACTTC. Amino acid sequence: CASSQDRAHEQYF.

The chain uses TRBV9 and TRBJ1-3, with a tentative D call TRBD1 (6 bases). This CDR3 is built from 15 residues. CDR1 SGDLS and CDR2 YYNGEE come from the germline V gene. Trimming cost V 1 base and J 0 bases, with 8 bases left between them. CDR3 coding DNA: TGTGCCAGCAGCGTACAGGGGAGCTCTGGAAACACCATATATTTT. Residues: CASSVQGSSGNTIYF.

Here the CDR3 reads CASSGVGTGLSSYNSPLHF. The CDR3 DNA reads TGTGCCAGCAGTGGAGTCGGGACAGGGCTGAGCTCCTATAATTCACCCCTCCACTTT. The chain carries TRBV6-1 and TRBJ1-6; 9 bases line up with TRBD1. The CDR3 extends over 19 amino acids. CDR1 is MNHNS and CDR2 is SASEGT in the germline V gene. J lost 0 bases, V lost 4 bases, and 10 bases had no gene match.

For the CDR3, the DNA is TGTGCCAGCAGTGACCCGGGACAGGGCGCCGGGGAGCTGTTTTTT. It codes for CASSDPGQGAGELFF. The chain combines TRBV6-1 with TRBJ2-2; 9 positions match TRBD1. This CDR3 has 15 residues. J lost 6 bases, V lost 3 bases, and 5 bases had no gene match. CDR1 is MNHNS, CDR2 SASEGT, per germline.

The chain uses TRBV9 and TRBJ1-6; D possibly corresponds to TRBD1 (6 bases). Between the trimmed V and J ends, which lost 4 bases and 11 bases, there was a span of 16 bases. The CDR3 totals 14 residues. Germline-derived CDR1 and CDR2 are SGDLS and YYNGEE. The CDR3 nucleotides read TGTGCCAGCAGCCCTGGGGGGGGCATGGCACCCCTCCACTTT. Amino acids: CASSPGGGMAPLHF.

As DNA, the CDR3 is TGTGCCAGCAGCCTGTCGCGCGGGAGGGATACGCAGTATTTT. Its translation: CASSLSRGRDTQYF. This chain links TRBV7-9 with TRBJ2-3; 8 bases map to TRBD2. This CDR3 has 14 residues. The germline V gene has CDR1 SEHNR and CDR2 FQNEAQ (reference sequence). V lost 5 bases, J lost 6 bases, and 7 bases stayed unmatched.

This clone was found a few times. The chain links TRBV3-1 (or the pseudogene TRBV3-2) to TRBJ1-4; 9 bases agree with TRBD1. Germline V CDR1 and CDR2: LGHDT, YNNKEL (reference sequence). This CDR3 has 16 amino acids. Germline trimming cut 0 bases from V and 6 bases from J; bases unmatched to any gene: 5. Here the CDR3 DNA reads TGTGCCAGCAGCCAAGACCCAGGACAGGGGCATGAAAAACTGTTTTTT. This sequence encodes CASSQDPGQGHEKLFF.

This chain connects TRBV10-3 to TRBJ1-1; 10 positions match TRBD1. Germline CDR1 reads ENHRY; CDR2 reads SYGVKD. CDR3 length equals 13 residues. With 7 bases clipped from V and 5 bases from J, the junction kept 4 bases outside the gene matches. For the CDR3, the DNA is TGTGCCATCAAGGGACAGGGGACTACTGAAGCTTTCTTT. It codes for CAIKGQGTTEAFF.

CDR3 loop: CSVGLGGETQYF. In DNA form, the CDR3 reads TGCAGCGTTGGGTTAGGGGGAGAGACCCAGTACTTC. This sequence joins TRBV29-1 and TRBJ2-5, with D perhaps matching TRBD1 (6 bases). Germline V CDR1 and CDR2: SQVTM, ANQGSEA. The germline V and J ends were trimmed by 4 bases and 4 bases, with 10 bases remaining between them. The CDR3 runs to 12 residues.

This chain joins TRBV6-5 and TRBJ2-2, with 13 bases matching TRBD2. The CDR3 is 15 amino acids. J lost 5 bases, V lost 5 bases, and 2 bases had no gene match. The germline V gene has CDR1 MNHEY and CDR2 SVGAGI. The CDR3 DNA reads as TGTGCCAGCAGTCGGACTAGCGGGGGAACCGGGGAGCTGTTTTTT. Translation gives CASSRTSGGTGELFF.

This sequence joins TRBV6-5 and TRBJ1-1; 7 nucleotides agree with TRBD1. Trimming took 1 base from V and 5 from J; bases not matched to a gene: 7. The germline V gene encodes CDR1 MNHEY and CDR2 SVGAGI. This CDR3 contains 15 residues. In DNA, the CDR3 is TGTGCCAGCAGTTACTACCGACAGGGATGGACTGAAGCTTTCTTT. Protein sequence: CASSYYRQGWTEAFF.